This T cell receptor beta chain was profiled in a study of T cell responses to AZD1222 COVID-19 vaccine (dated by TCRdb to about 2021). Regarding the research as a whole: TCR sequencing was performed for 230 to 250 trial participants, of whom around 200 were given two doses of AZD1222 and approximately 26 were given two doses of MenACWY control vaccine. Trial participants were enrolled by age into 18-55, 56-69 and 70-plus year subgroups, with about 150, 28 and 57 TCR-sequenced participants respectively.

The CDR3 regions of human TCRbeta chains were subjected to immunosequencing. The authors' pipeline ran thus. Repertoire TCRs were checked for matches against a reference library of SARS-CoV-2-specific TCRs that had been generated using the MIRA antigen-specificity platform. Breadth was defined as the fraction of unique TCRs that were SARS-CoV-2-associated. Depth was defined as the fraction of total T cells that were SARS-CoV-2-associated. Using the MIRA data, each spike-specific TCR was assigned both to the spike region to which the TCR was reactive and to a CD4 or CD8 class. Log10-transformed breadth and depth values were compared by one-way ANOVA with Sidak's multiple comparisons tests. Imported from immuneACCESS, the table was reduced by TCRdb to in-frame sequences with V and J called. These copies leave out some clones; in studies compared against another copy, an unresolved V gene accounts for under half, and the cause of the remainder is not known. The V and J calls and clone size are taken from that table; D and trimming were inferred from the DNA. This sample holds 150,000 to 200,000 clones; 92% were observed only once. The biggest ten clones account for under 1.5% of the sample.

The paper's findings and limits, for the study overall: In the small 56-69-year group, the increase in depth fell short of significance, most likely because of low power. Participants were mostly white British and included more females than males, and it was suggested by the authors that clonal diversity may have been underestimated. Epitopes outside the regions mutated in the B.1.351 and B.1.1.7 variants were reportedly recognized by nearly half of the unique spike-specific TCRs. Spike-specific TCR breadth and depth rose significantly after two AZD1222 doses compared with day 0 and with MenACWY recipients. Conclusions about previously exposed vaccinees were limited because only six or seven AZD1222 recipients were SARS-CoV-2 seropositive at baseline. The whole spike protein was spanned by vaccine-associated CD4 TCRs, and dominant responses were seen in regions 160-218 and 743-854. No day 14 peak-response samples were available, so repertoires were characterized only after the peak T cell response.

Relative to germline, V is missing 4 bases and J is missing 2 bases, with 8 bases of the junction outside any gene match. CDR1 and CDR2, per the germline V gene, are SGHRS and YFSETQ. The CDR3 numbers 15 residues from cysteine through phenylalanine. The CDR3 DNA has 45 bases and is translated from base 1. Only one count was recorded for this clone. Its antigen is currently not known. No base-level quality is on record; no much larger clone is a single base apart. The time point tag for this specimen amounts to: about 28 days (+/-7) after the second vaccine dose. AZD1222 recipients with second doses at about 4 weeks or about 12 weeks were pooled, because spike-specific TCR depth and breadth did not differ between schedules. Vaccinee samples were obtained from the UK trials COV001 and COV002, which included a single-blind randomized controlled phase 2/3 trial of AZD1222 (ChAdOx1 nCoV-19) in healthy adults. For TCRbeta chain sequencing, PBMC samples from trial participants were taken at day 0 and at day 28 after the second dose.

The source was peripheral blood, collected 28 days after the second AZD1222 dose. Recombination joined TRBV5-1 with TRBJ1-1, with TRBD1 identical over 7 junction bases. This sequence was found in an adult who received the AZD1222 COVID-19 vaccine. The DNA reads TGCGCCAGCAGCCACCGACAGGGTAAAAACACTGAAGCTTTCTTT. It specifies CASSHRQGKNTEAFF.